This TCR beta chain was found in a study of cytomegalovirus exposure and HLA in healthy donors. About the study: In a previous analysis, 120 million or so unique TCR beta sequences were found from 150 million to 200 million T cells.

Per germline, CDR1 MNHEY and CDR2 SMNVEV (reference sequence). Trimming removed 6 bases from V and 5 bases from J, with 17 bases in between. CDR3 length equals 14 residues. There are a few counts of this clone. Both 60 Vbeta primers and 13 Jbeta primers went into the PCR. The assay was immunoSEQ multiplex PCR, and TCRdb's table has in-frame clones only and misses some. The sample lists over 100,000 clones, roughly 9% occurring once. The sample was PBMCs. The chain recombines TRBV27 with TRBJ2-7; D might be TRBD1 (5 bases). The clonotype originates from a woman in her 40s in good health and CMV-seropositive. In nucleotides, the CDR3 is TGTGCCAGCAGATCCGGATGGGGCAGGGACGAGCAGTACTTC. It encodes CASRSGWGRDEQYF.